Included here is one T cell receptor (beta chain) sequence, with context. These data come from a study of shared clonotypes between healthy human individuals. CDR1 and CDR2 from the germline V gene are SEHNR and FQNEAQ (reference sequence). The CDR3 has 13 amino acids. V gave up 8 bases and J gave up 2 bases; unmatched junction bases: 4. The naive CD8 fraction comprised CD45RO-negative cells positively selected for CCR7 and excluded terminally differentiated effector memory CD45RA+ cells. Deep-level settings were used for running the assay. The data were produced by immunoSEQ multiplex PCR, yet TCRdb's version contains in-frame clones alone and is incomplete. This table has about 2.2 million clones, 93% appearing once.

V and J are TRBV7-9 and TRBJ2-7; 9 nucleotides agree with TRBD1. Material: naive CD8+ T cells from PBMCs. The TCR originated in a man in his late teens or twenties in good health. Some clones in this sample may be carry-over from other donors' samples. The CDR3 region is CASGTGIAYEQYF. The CDR3 DNA sequence: TGTGCCAGCGGGACAGGGATTGCCTACGAGCAGTACTTC.